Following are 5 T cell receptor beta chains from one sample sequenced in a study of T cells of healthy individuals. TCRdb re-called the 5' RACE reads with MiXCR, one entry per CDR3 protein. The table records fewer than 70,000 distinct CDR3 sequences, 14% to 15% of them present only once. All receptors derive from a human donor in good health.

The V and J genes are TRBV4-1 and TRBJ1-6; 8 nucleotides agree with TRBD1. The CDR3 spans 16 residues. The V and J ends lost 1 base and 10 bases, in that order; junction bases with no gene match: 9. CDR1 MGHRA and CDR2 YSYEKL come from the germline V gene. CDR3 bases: TGCGCCAGCAGCCAAGGAACATGGACAGGGCAATCACCCCTCCACTTT. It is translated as CASSQGTWTGQSPLHF.

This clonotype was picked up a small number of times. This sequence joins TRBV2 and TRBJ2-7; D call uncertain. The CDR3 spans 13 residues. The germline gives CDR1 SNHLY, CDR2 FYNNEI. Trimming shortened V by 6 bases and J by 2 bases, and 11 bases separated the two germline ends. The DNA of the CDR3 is TGTGCCAGCAGCGATCCGGTACCCTACGAGCAGTACTTC. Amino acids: CASSDPVPYEQYF. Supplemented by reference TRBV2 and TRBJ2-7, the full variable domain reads EPEVTQTPSHQVTQMGQEVILRCVPISNHLYFYWYRQILGQKVEFLVSFYNNEISEKSEIFDDQFSVERPDGSNFTLKIRSTKLEDSAMYFCASSDPVPYEQYFGPGTRLTVT.

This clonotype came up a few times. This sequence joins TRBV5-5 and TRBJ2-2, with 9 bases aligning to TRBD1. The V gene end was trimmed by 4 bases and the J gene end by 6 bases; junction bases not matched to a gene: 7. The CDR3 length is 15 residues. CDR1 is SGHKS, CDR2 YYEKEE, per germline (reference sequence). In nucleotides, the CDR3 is TGTGCCAGCAGCGCACGGACAGGGGCGGCCGGGGAGCTGTTTTTT. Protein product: CASSARTGAAGELFF.

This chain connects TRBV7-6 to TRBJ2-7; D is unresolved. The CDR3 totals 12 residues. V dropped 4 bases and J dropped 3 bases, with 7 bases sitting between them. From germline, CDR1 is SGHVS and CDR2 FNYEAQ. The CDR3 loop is CASSSDYYEQYF. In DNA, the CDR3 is TGTGCCAGCAGCTCGGATTACTACGAGCAGTACTTC.

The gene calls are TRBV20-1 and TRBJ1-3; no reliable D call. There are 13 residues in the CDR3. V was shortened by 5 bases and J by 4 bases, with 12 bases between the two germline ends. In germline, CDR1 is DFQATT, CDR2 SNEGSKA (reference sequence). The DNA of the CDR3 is TGCAGTGCTGGACGGTTGGGCGGAAACACCATATATTTT. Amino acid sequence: CSAGRLGGNTIYF.